These 27 T cell receptor beta chains were all obtained from the same sample, sequenced in a study of blood T cell repertoires in COVID-19. The data were produced by immunoSEQ multiplex PCR, yet TCRdb's version contains in-frame clones alone and is incomplete. The data hold 220,000 or so clones, with under 90% observed a single time. Input material: peripheral blood. Source of these receptors: a woman older than 75 with acute or convalescent COVID-19.

The chain recombines TRBV19 with TRBJ1-1, with D maybe TRBD1 (5 bases). The CDR3 has 14 amino acids. Germline-derived CDR1 and CDR2 are LNHDA and SQIVND (reference sequence). Trimming left V 5 bases short and J 3 bases short, with 13 bases between. Written as DNA, the CDR3 is TGTGCCAGTAGTTTTCAGGCCAGGGACACTGAAGCTTTCTTT. Translating it yields CASSFQARDTEAFF.

CDR3: CASSLEGGAFDQPQHF. The CDR3 DNA is TGTGCCAGCAGCTTAGAAGGGGGCGCCTTCGATCAGCCCCAGCATTTT. This chain joins TRBV7-9 and TRBJ1-5; 7 bases map to TRBD1. The CDR3 has 16 residues. V shed 1 base and J 5 bases; nucleotides not matched to a gene: 8. CDR1 is SEHNR and CDR2 is FQNEAQ in the germline V gene (reference sequence).

V and J are TRBV28 and TRBJ1-1; 7 nucleotides agree with TRBD1. Losses at the gene ends were 9 bases for V and 4 bases for J; bases not matched to a gene: 8. The germline gives CDR1 MDHEN, CDR2 SYDVKM. This CDR3 has 13 residues. CDR3: CASIKGARTEAFF. The CDR3 coding sequence is TGTGCCAGTATTAAGGGGGCGCGCACTGAAGCTTTCTTT. The whole variable domain, remainder taken from reference TRBV28 and TRBJ1-1, is DVKVTQSSRYLVKRTGEKVFLECVQDMDHENMFWYRQDPGLGLRLIYFSYDVKMKEKGDIPEGYSVSREKKERFSLILESASTNQTSMYLCASIKGARTEAFFGQGTRLTVV.

The rearrangement links TRBV12-5 to TRBJ2-5, with D maybe TRBD1 (7 bases). Trimming pared 9 bases from V and 9 bases from J, leaving 20 bases between. Germline-derived CDR1 and CDR2 are LGHNT and FRNRAP. The CDR3 totals 13 residues. CDR3: CASTTGAEGAQYF. CDR3 nucleotide sequence: TGTGCTAGCACAACAGGGGCGGAGGGGGCCCAGTACTTC.

The V and J genes are TRBV18 and TRBJ2-7, with TRBD1 identical over 8 bases. This CDR3 comprises 17 residues. Germline trimming cut 6 bases from V and 3 bases from J; bases unmatched to any gene: 16. Germline loops: CDR1 KGHSH, CDR2 LQKENI. DNA for the CDR3: TGTGCCAGCTCCCTTCGTCTCCTGGGGACAGGATACTACGAGCAGTACTTC. It is translated as CASSLRLLGTGYYEQYF. Full variable domain (remainder filled in from reference TRBV18 and TRBJ2-7): NAGVMQNPRHLVRRRGQEARLRCSPMKGHSHVYWYRQLPEEGLKFMVYLQKENIIDESGMPKERFSAEFPKEGPSILRIQQVVRGDSAAYFCASSLRLLGTGYYEQYFGPGTRLTVT.

The chain uses TRBV28 and TRBJ2-7, with 8 nucleotides matching TRBD1. With 5 bases clipped from V and 6 bases from J, the junction kept 9 bases outside the gene matches. Germline V gene sequence: CDR1 MDHEN, CDR2 SYDVKM. The CDR3 extends over 14 amino acids. The CDR3 sequence: CASSLSGGAGEQYF. Written as DNA, the CDR3 is TGTGCCAGCAGTCTATCAGGGGGCGCGGGCGAGCAGTACTTC.

The genes are TRBV7-3 and TRBJ1-2, with D uncertain. This CDR3 comprises 14 residues. V gave up 5 bases and J gave up 8 bases, with 18 bases separating them. The germline gives CDR1 SGHTA, CDR2 FQGTGA. In nucleotides, the CDR3 is TGTGCCAGCAGCCCTACGGTTGGCGGTCCGGGCTACACCTTC. This translates into CASSPTVGGPGYTF. The full variable domain, its missing parts supplied by reference TRBV7-3 and TRBJ1-2, is GAGVSQTPSNKVTEKGKYVELRCDPISGHTALYWYRQSLGQGPEFLIYFQGTGAADDSGLPNDRFFAVRPEGSVSTLKIQRTERGDSAVYLCASSPTVGGPGYTFGSGTRLTVV.

This chain uses TRBV6-4 with TRBJ1-1, with 7 nucleotides matching TRBD1. CDR1 and CDR2 (germline): MRHNA, SNTAGT. Trimming took 6 bases from V and 6 from J; bases not matched to a gene: 10. This CDR3 is 14 amino acids long. CDR3 loop: CASRRDREFPEAFF. The CDR3 DNA is TGTGCCAGCAGACGCGACAGGGAGTTCCCTGAAGCTTTCTTT.

This clone was counted once. The rearrangement joins TRBV3-1 (or the pseudogene TRBV3-2) to TRBJ1-2; possible D gene TRBD1, 6 bases. The germline CDR1 and CDR2 sequences are LGHDT and YNNKEL (reference sequence). The CDR3 runs 14 residues. Trimming removed 2 bases at V and 6 bases at J, with 13 bases between. The CDR3 reads CASSQLGAGDGYTF. For the CDR3, the DNA is TGTGCCAGCAGCCAACTGGGGGCCGGGGATGGCTACACCTTC.

This clone was seen a few times. The chain is built from TRBV9 and TRBJ1-2, with D perhaps TRBD1 (6 bases). The CDR3 loop spans 13 amino acids. Trimming took 3 bases from V and 2 from J, leaving 8 bases between them. Per germline, CDR1 SGDLS and CDR2 YYNGEE. For the CDR3, the DNA is TGTGCCAGCAGCGCGACAGGCAACTATGGCTACACCTTC. It is translated as CASSATGNYGYTF. Full variable domain (outside the CDR3, taken from reference TRBV9 and TRBJ1-2): DSGVTQTPKHLITATGQRVTLRCSPRSGDLSVYWYQQSLDQGLQFLIQYYNGEERAKGNILERFSAQQFPDLHSELNLSSLELGDSALYFCASSATGNYGYTFGSGTRLTVV.

This clone has a single count. The rearrangement uses TRBV29-1 and TRBJ2-5; TRBD2 might be the D (6 bases). The CDR3 is made up of 13 amino acids. Trimming cost V 6 bases and J 3 bases, with 14 bases left between them. Germline loops: CDR1 SQVTM, CDR2 ANQGSEA. For the CDR3, the DNA is TGCAGCGTCGATAGAACGGGGGAAGAGACCCAGTACTTC. It specifies CSVDRTGEETQYF.

The chain recombines TRBV6-5 with TRBJ1-3; D remains unclear. Germline V CDR1 and CDR2: MNHEY, SVGAGI. The V gene lost 0 bases and the J gene lost 4 bases, with 10 bases spanning the gap. There are 15 residues in the CDR3. CDR3: CASSYSQVSGNTIYF. The CDR3 DNA reads TGTGCCAGCAGTTACTCGCAGGTCTCCGGAAACACCATATATTTT.

V and J are TRBV6-1 and TRBJ1-2, with D unresolved. The CDR3 consists of 15 residues. Germline V gene lookup returns CDR1 MNHNS and CDR2 SASEGT. Trimming removed 0 bases at V and 1 base at J, with 9 bases between. DNA for the CDR3: TGTGCCAGCAGTGAAGCGGCACCGAATAACTATGGCTACACCTTC. Protein: CASSEAAPNNYGYTF.

The sample holds a few counts of this clone. The chain has TRBV3-1 (or the pseudogene TRBV3-2) and TRBJ1-1; perhaps TRBD1 as D (6 bases). This CDR3 is 14 amino acids long. The V and J ends lost 4 bases and 7 bases respectively, with 16 bases between them. Germline CDR1 reads LGHDT; CDR2 reads YNNKEL (reference sequence). The CDR3 spells CASSPWWGHGEAFF. CDR3 nucleotide sequence: TGTGCCAGCAGCCCCTGGTGGGGGCATGGTGAAGCTTTCTTT.

CDR3 nucleotides: TGTGCCAGTAGTATACGGGGCTCCTATAATTCACCCCTCCACTTT. As protein: CASSIRGSYNSPLHF. The chain has TRBV19 and TRBJ1-6, with unresolved D. The V and J ends lost 2 bases and 0 bases respectively, with 5 bases between them. The CDR3 contains 15 residues. The germline CDR1 and CDR2 sequences are LNHDA and SQIVND (reference sequence).

The chain employs TRBV7-2 and TRBJ2-5; no clear D. With 4 bases removed from V and 5 bases from J, the gap between germline ends came to 8 bases. CDR1 is SGHTA and CDR2 is FQGNSA in the germline V gene. CDR3 size: 12 residues. CDR3 sequence (DNA): TGTGCCAGCAGCTCCACCGGGGAGACCCAGTACTTC. Residues: CASSSTGETQYF.

The J gene is TRBJ1-3, the V gene TRBV7-9; 7 nucleotides match TRBD1. CDR1 SEHNR and CDR2 FQNEAQ come from the germline V gene (reference sequence). The ends lost 5 bases at V and 3 bases at J; junction bases unmatched: 4. The CDR3 is 14 amino acids. The CDR3 DNA reads TGTGCCAGCAGCCGAGGGGGCGTTGGAAACACCATATATTTT. Translated, it gives CASSRGGVGNTIYF.

The V call is TRBV13, the J call TRBJ1-6, with 7 bases that match TRBD1. Per the germline V gene, CDR1 is PRHDT and CDR2 is FYEKMQ (reference sequence). The J segment lost 7 bases and the V segment lost 2 bases, leaving 8 bases of the junction unmatched. The CDR3 extends over 16 amino acids. The CDR3 loop is CASSLYGDRVNSPLHF. The CDR3 nucleotides read TGTGCCAGCAGCTTATACGGTGACAGGGTAAATTCACCCCTCCACTTT. Based on the CDR3 plus reference TRBV13 and TRBJ1-6, the full variable domain is AAGVIQSPRHLIKEKRETATLKCYPIPRHDTVYWYQQGPGQDPQFLISFYEKMQSDKGSIPDRFSAQQFSDYHSELNMSSLELGDSALYFCASSLYGDRVNSPLHFGNGTRLTVT.

The rearrangement joins TRBV7-9 to TRBJ2-7; possible D gene TRBD2, 6 bases. The CDR3 runs 15 residues. Germline-derived CDR1 and CDR2 are SEHNR and FQNEAQ (reference sequence). V lost 5 bases to trimming and J lost 3 bases, with 17 bases between them. Here the CDR3 DNA reads TGTGCCAGCAGCGCCCGGGACGGACTAAACTACGAGCAGTACTTC. Protein: CASSARDGLNYEQYF.

This clone was detected once. The chain uses TRBV3-1 (or the pseudogene TRBV3-2) and TRBJ1-4, with TRBD1 identical over 8 bases. Germline V gene data show CDR1 as LGHDT and CDR2 as YNNKEL (reference sequence). This CDR3 comprises 15 residues. V gave up 1 base and J gave up 2 bases; unmatched junction bases: 0. CDR3: CASSQGTGTNEKLFF. The CDR3 DNA reads TGTGCCAGCAGCCAAGGGACAGGGACTAATGAAAAACTGTTTTTT.

The gene calls are TRBV18 and TRBJ1-1; 9 bases map to TRBD1. CDR1 is KGHSH and CDR2 is LQKENI in the germline V gene. Trimming took 2 bases from V and 3 from J; bases not matched to a gene: 7. The CDR3 contains 16 residues. The CDR3 region is CASSPTHDRGDTEAFF. DNA of the CDR3: TGTGCCAGCTCACCAACCCACGACAGGGGGGACACTGAAGCTTTCTTT.

The V call is TRBV20-1, the J call TRBJ2-6; tentative D call: TRBD1 (5 bases). Deletions cut 3 bases from V and 1 base from J, with 13 bases between. CDR1 DFQATT and CDR2 SNEGSKA come from the germline V gene (reference sequence). This CDR3 region has 16 residues. CDR3 residues: CSASLGAQSGANVLTF. CDR3 nucleotide sequence: TGCAGTGCTAGTCTAGGGGCCCAATCTGGGGCCAACGTCCTGACTTTC.

The chain couples TRBV7-9 to TRBJ1-2; a possible D gene is TRBD1 (6 bases). This CDR3 contains 16 residues. Germline CDR1 reads SEHNR; CDR2 reads FQNEAQ (reference sequence). Trimming pared 0 bases from V and 5 bases from J, leaving 16 bases between. CDR3 nucleotide sequence: TGTGCCAGCAGCTTAGCCCATACCGACAGGCCTTATGGCTACACCTTC. Its translation is CASSLAHTDRPYGYTF.

This chain joins TRBV9 and TRBJ2-2; 9 bases fit TRBD2. This CDR3 is 15 amino acids long. CDR1 is SGDLS and CDR2 is YYNGEE in the germline V gene. V shed 3 bases and J 2 bases; nucleotides not matched to a gene: 2. CDR3 sequence: CASSAGLANTGELFF. The CDR3, as DNA: TGTGCCAGCAGCGCGGGACTAGCCAACACCGGGGAGCTGTTTTTT.

CDR3 residues: CASSFDRYRDYGYTF. The CDR3 DNA reads as TGTGCCAGCAGCTTCGACAGGTACCGTGACTATGGCTACACCTTC. The chain uses TRBV11-3 and TRBJ1-2; tentatively, D is TRBD1 (6 bases). The CDR3 has 15 residues. CDR1 SGHNT and CDR2 YENEEA come from the germline V gene. Trimming removed 3 bases from V and 3 bases from J, with 14 bases in between.

This chain links TRBV4-3 with TRBJ1-5; 9 bases agree with TRBD1. Germline V gives CDR1 LGHNA, CDR2 YSLEER. The CDR3 consists of 15 residues. The ends lost 0 bases at V and 6 bases at J; junction bases unmatched: 3. In DNA, the CDR3 is TGCGCCAGCAGCCAAGATACAGGGGGCAGTCAGCCCCAGCATTTT. Translation: CASSQDTGGSQPQHF.

V is TRBV19 and J is TRBJ2-3; tentative D call: TRBD1 (6 bases). Per the germline V gene, CDR1 is LNHDA and CDR2 is SQIVND (reference sequence). Trimming left V 1 base short and J 5 bases short, with 16 bases between. This CDR3 has 16 amino acids. The CDR3 region has the DNA TGTGCCAGTAGTATAGGGGGAAGGGGGTATGGAGATACGCAGTATTTT. Translating it yields CASSIGGRGYGDTQYF. The variable domain in full, with the rest retrieved from reference TRBV19 and TRBJ2-3, is DGGITQSPKYLFRKEGQNVTLSCEQNLNHDAMYWYRQDPGQGLRLIYYSQIVNDFQKGDIAEGYSVSREKKESFPLTVTSAQKNPTAFYLCASSIGGRGYGDTQYFGPGTRLTVL.